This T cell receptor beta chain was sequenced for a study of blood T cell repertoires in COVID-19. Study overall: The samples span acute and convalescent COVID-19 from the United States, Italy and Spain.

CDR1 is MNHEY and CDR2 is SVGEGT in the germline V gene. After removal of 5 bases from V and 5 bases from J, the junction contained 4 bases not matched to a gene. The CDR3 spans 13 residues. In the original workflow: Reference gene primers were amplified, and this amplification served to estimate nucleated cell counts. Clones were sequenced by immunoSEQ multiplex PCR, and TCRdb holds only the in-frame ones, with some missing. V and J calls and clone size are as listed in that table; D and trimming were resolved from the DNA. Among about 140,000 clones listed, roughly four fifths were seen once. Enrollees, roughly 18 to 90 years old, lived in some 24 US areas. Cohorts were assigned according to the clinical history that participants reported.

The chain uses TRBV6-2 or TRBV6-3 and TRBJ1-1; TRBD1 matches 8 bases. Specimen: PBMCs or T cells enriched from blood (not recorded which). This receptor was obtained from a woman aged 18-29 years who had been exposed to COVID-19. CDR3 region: CASSGQGQTEAFF. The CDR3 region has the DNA TGTGCCAGCAGTGGACAGGGACAAACTGAAGCTTTCTTT.